The 27 T cell receptor beta chains below were found in one sample sequenced in a study of T-cell reconstitution after alpha-beta-depleted transplantation in children. Library preparation (for TCRbeta) was performed with unique molecular identifiers. TCRdb used MiXCR to reprocess the PCR reads, holding one entry per CDR3 protein. The table has approximately 420,000 distinct CDR3 sequences, about a tenth seen once. The sample consisted of PBMCs from the stem cell graft donor, taken from the stem cell graft. These receptors were obtained from a human donor who donated a stem cell graft to a child with acute myeloid leukemia.

This clonotype was seen ten or more times. The V and J genes are TRBV12-3 or TRBV12-4 and TRBJ2-7; perhaps TRBD2 as D (7 bases). The V gene lost 7 bases and the J gene lost 4 bases, with 17 bases spanning the gap. The CDR3 totals 14 residues. The chain's CDR3 is CASTLDSGVYEQYF. The CDR3 nucleotides are TGTGCCAGCACCTTGGACAGCGGGGTTTACGAGCAGTACTTC.

This clonotype was found a few times. CDR3 loop: CSARDLSLVRSDYGYTF. The DNA of the CDR3 is TGCAGTGCTAGAGATCTTTCCCTAGTCAGGTCTGACTATGGCTACACCTTC. V gene TRBV20-1 combines with J gene TRBJ1-2, with D hard to call. Trimming pared 0 bases from V and 3 bases from J, leaving 20 bases between. The CDR3 runs 17 residues. CDR1 and CDR2 (germline): DFQATT, SNEGSKA (reference sequence).

The gene calls are TRBV29-1 and TRBJ2-7; 7 bases are a match to TRBD1. The CDR3 runs to 13 residues. Trimming removed 6 bases from V and 2 bases from J; junction bases left unmatched: 7. Per the germline V gene, CDR1 is SQVTM and CDR2 is ANQGSEA. The DNA of the CDR3 is TGCAGCGTCGCGGACAGGAGAACCTACGAGCAGTACTTC. Translated: CSVADRRTYEQYF.

A few counts support this clonotype. The J gene is TRBJ2-1, the V gene TRBV5-1; D is perhaps TRBD2 (5 bases). The CDR3 covers 15 residues. Germline V gene data show CDR1 as SGHRS and CDR2 as YFSETQ. V lost 1 base and J lost 2, with 10 bases in between. CDR3 nucleotides: TGCGCCAGCAGCTTGTTGGGAGAGACCTACAATGAGCAGTTCTTC. It yields the protein CASSLLGETYNEQFF. Full variable domain (missing parts from reference TRBV5-1 and TRBJ2-1): KAGVTQTPRYLIKTRGQQVTLSCSPISGHRSVSWYQQTPGQGLQFLFEYFSETQRNKGNFPGRFSGRQFSNSRSEMNVSTLELGDSALYLCASSLLGETYNEQFFGPGTRLTVL.

This clonotype was counted between two and nine times. The chain joins TRBV20-1 to TRBJ1-1; D ambiguous. Trimming took off 4 bases at V and 0 bases at J, with 9 bases between the two ends. This CDR3 is built from 13 residues. The germline gives CDR1 DFQATT, CDR2 SNEGSKA (reference sequence). The CDR3 sequence: CSAMVLMNTEAFF. In DNA form, the CDR3 reads TGCAGTGCTATGGTCCTCATGAACACTGAAGCTTTCTTT.

This chain uses TRBV6-1 with TRBJ2-1, with TRBD1 identical over 7 bases. CDR1 is MNHNS, CDR2 SASEGT, per germline. V was clipped by 6 bases and J by 2 bases; unmatched bases: 10. This CDR3 is built from 16 residues. CDR3 residues: CASREKTGRPYNEQFF. The CDR3 DNA reads as TGTGCCAGCAGAGAAAAGACAGGGCGTCCCTACAATGAGCAGTTCTTC.

This clonotype was detected only a few times. The chain recombines TRBV21-1 with TRBJ2-2; the D call in the table, TRBD1, was not verified against the DNA. TRBV21-1 is shown as a pseudogene. The CDR3 covers 16 residues. The CDR3 DNA follows: TGTGCCAGCAGTCGATCGCCGGGAGTGTACACCGGGGAGCTGTTTTTT. It specifies CASSRSPGVYTGELFF.

The chain links TRBV18 to TRBJ2-3, with 10 bases identical to TRBD2. Germline V CDR1 and CDR2: KGHSH, LQKENI. Trimming took 3 bases from V and 5 from J; bases not matched to a gene: 5. The CDR3 runs to 15 residues. CDR3 in DNA: TGTGCCAGCTCACCCCTAGCGGGAGCCAAAGATACGCAGTATTTT. Translation gives CASSPLAGAKDTQYF.

In regard to this clonotype: Compared with germline, one end of the junction differs, possibly owing to a read error. DNA of the CDR3: TGCAGTGCTACGGGCGGCATCTACAAGCAGTACTTC. Encoded protein: CSATGGIYKQYF. The gene calls are TRBV20-1 and TRBJ2-7; D call uncertain. From germline, CDR1 is DFQATT and CDR2 SNEGSKA (reference sequence). There are 12 residues in the CDR3.

The chain is built from TRBV6-2 or TRBV6-3 and TRBJ1-2; TRBD1 matches 7 bases. The CDR3 length is 17 residues. With 2 bases clipped from V and 1 base from J, the junction kept 10 bases outside the gene matches. The germline gives CDR1 MNHEY, CDR2 SVGEGT. The CDR3 loop reads CASSYHGTEVFNYGYTF. The CDR3 bases are TGTGCCAGCAGTTACCACGGGACAGAGGTTTTTAACTATGGCTACACCTTC.

This clonotype came up a few times. The J gene is TRBJ1-1, the V gene TRBV6-5; 9 positions agree with TRBD1. The germline CDR1 and CDR2 sequences are MNHEY and SVGAGI. The junction had 3 bases not matched to a gene; V was cut back by 2 bases and J by 5 bases. This CDR3 is built from 14 residues. CDR3 sequence (DNA): TGTGCCAGCAGTTACGGACAGGGGAGGACTGAAGCTTTCTTT. Encoded protein: CASSYGQGRTEAFF.

This clonotype was observed a few times. This chain uses TRBV5-1 with TRBJ2-1; D is undetermined. The CDR3 length is 14 residues. The V gene lost 4 bases and the J gene lost 5 bases, with 13 bases spanning the gap. Germline lookup yields CDR1 SGHRS and CDR2 YFSETQ. CDR3 amino acids: CASSPNSQNNEQFF. The DNA of the CDR3 is TGCGCCAGCAGCCCTAATTCACAGAACAATGAGCAGTTCTTC.

This clonotype was seen a few times. V is TRBV12-3 or TRBV12-4 and J is TRBJ2-3, with 8 bases fitting TRBD1. Germline trimming cut 8 bases from V and 3 bases from J; bases unmatched to any gene: 7. This CDR3 is built from 14 residues. The CDR3 here is CASVGQGATDTQYF. CDR3 nucleotide sequence: TGTGCCAGCGTCGGGCAGGGGGCAACAGATACGCAGTATTTT.

This clonotype was seen many times. The genes are TRBV7-2 and TRBJ2-5; possibly TRBD2 for D (6 bases). Trimming took off 5 bases at V and 3 bases at J, with 19 bases between the two ends. Germline V gene data show CDR1 as SGHTA and CDR2 as FQGNSA. This CDR3 has 16 residues. CDR3 bases: TGTGCCAGCAGCATCGGGACTTTCCCACCCGAAGAGACCCAGTACTTC. Residues: CASSIGTFPPEETQYF. Filled out from reference TRBV7-2 and TRBJ2-5, the complete variable domain reads GAGVSQSPSNKVTEKGKDVELRCDPISGHTALYWYRQSLGQGLEFLIYFQGNSAPDKSGLPSDRFSAERTGGSVSTLTIQRTQQEDSAVYLCASSIGTFPPEETQYFGPGTRLLVL.

This clonotype was detected ten times or more. The genes are TRBV6-5 and TRBJ2-3; no firm D call. Trimming removed 8 bases at V and 6 bases at J, with 12 bases between. The germline CDR1 and CDR2 sequences are MNHEY and SVGAGI. This CDR3 has 12 residues. The CDR3 loop reads CASGWLGDTQYF. CDR3 sequence (DNA): TGTGCCAGCGGTTGGCTGGGTGATACGCAGTATTTT.

This clonotype was found many times. The J gene is TRBJ2-3, the V gene TRBV7-6; no reliable D call. The V end was cut by 0 bases, the J end by 7 bases, with 14 bases between. This CDR3 contains 15 residues. Germline CDR1 and CDR2: SGHVS and FNYEAQ. The CDR3 coding sequence is TGTGCCAGCAGCTTAGCATATCCGGGTACGAATACGCAGTATTTT. This codes for CASSLAYPGTNTQYF.

The chain combines TRBV7-8 with TRBJ2-5; 16 nucleotides align to TRBD2. CDR1 SGHVS and CDR2 FQNEAQ come from the germline V gene. V was clipped by 4 bases and J by 5 bases; unmatched bases: 7. The CDR3 is 17 residues long. CDR3 residues: CASSSPGLAGGIETQYF. In DNA, the CDR3 is TGTGCCAGCAGCTCGCCGGGACTAGCGGGAGGGATCGAGACCCAGTACTTC.

This clonotype was observed a few times. The chain employs TRBV29-1 and TRBJ2-3, with 14 bases fitting TRBD2. The CDR3 has 14 residues. Germline V CDR1 and CDR2: SQVTM, ANQGSEA. J lost 5 bases, V lost 3 bases, and 1 base had no gene match. CDR3 region: CSVEGLAGEDTQYF. Here the CDR3 DNA reads TGCAGCGTTGAGGGACTAGCGGGAGAAGATACGCAGTATTTT.

In this sample, this clonotype turned up a few times. This chain uses TRBV5-6 with TRBJ2-2; weak D call: TRBD1 (6 bases). The CDR3 runs to 15 residues. Per germline, CDR1 SGHDT and CDR2 YYEEEE. Trimming pared 3 bases from V and 5 bases from J, leaving 14 bases between. This chain's CDR3 is CASSWGPGVTGELFF. For the CDR3, the DNA is TGTGCCAGCAGCTGGGGTCCAGGGGTAACCGGGGAGCTGTTTTTT. The variable domain in full, with the rest retrieved from reference TRBV5-6 and TRBJ2-2, is DAGVTQSPTHLIKTRGQQVTLRCSPKSGHDTVSWYQQALGQGPQFIFQYYEEEERQRGNFPDRFSGHQFPNYSSELNVNALLLGDSALYLCASSWGPGVTGELFFGEGSRLTVL.

The genes are TRBV5-6 and TRBJ2-3; perhaps TRBD2 as D (5 bases). Per germline, CDR1 SGHDT and CDR2 YYEEEE. The CDR3 has 18 residues. Trimming took 4 bases from V and 0 from J, leaving 21 bases between them. The CDR3 loop is CASSVEAALLSSTDTQYF. In nucleotides, the CDR3 is TGTGCCAGCAGCGTGGAGGCGGCCCTACTTTCTAGCACAGATACGCAGTATTTT.

This clonotype was recorded a few times. The chain links TRBV11-2 to TRBJ1-2; D may be TRBD1 (6 bases). The V gene's germline CDR1 is SGHAT and CDR2 FQNNGV. This CDR3 is 15 amino acids long. Trimming stripped 6 bases from V and 5 bases from J, with 19 bases between. Here the CDR3 DNA reads TGTGCCAGCAGACCCTCCCGGGGGCTAACATATGGCTACACCTTC. Encoded protein: CASRPSRGLTYGYTF.

This chain uses TRBV5-1 with TRBJ2-1; 7 nucleotides align to TRBD2. This CDR3 is built from 13 residues. Germline CDR1 reads SGHRS; CDR2 reads YFSETQ. After removal of 9 bases from V and 2 bases from J, the junction contained 5 bases not matched to a gene. As DNA, the CDR3 is TGCGCCACCGGGACTACCGCCTACAATGAGCAGTTCTTC. It encodes CATGTTAYNEQFF.

The chain joins TRBV20-1 to TRBJ2-3, with no clear D. The V and J ends lost 3 bases and 2 bases respectively, with 9 bases between them. Germline V gene data show CDR1 as DFQATT and CDR2 as SNEGSKA (reference sequence). The CDR3 runs 13 residues. For the CDR3, the DNA is TGCAGTGCTAGCGTACTCATCACAGATACGCAGTATTTT. It is translated as CSASVLITDTQYF.

This clonotype has just a few counts. This sequence joins TRBV3-1 and TRBJ2-5, with 9 bases matching TRBD2. Germline trimming cut 2 bases from V and 7 bases from J; bases unmatched to any gene: 8. The CDR3 has 15 residues. From germline, CDR1 is LGHDT and CDR2 YNNKEL (reference sequence). CDR3 sequence reads: CASSQFAGGTGTQYF. The CDR3 coding sequence is TGTGCCAGCAGCCAATTCGCGGGGGGGACGGGGACCCAGTACTTC.

This chain connects TRBV20-1 to TRBJ1-1; D uncertain. Germline lookup yields CDR1 DFQATT and CDR2 SNEGSKA (reference sequence). CDR3 length: 14 amino acids. Trimming stripped 6 bases from V and 2 bases from J, with 16 bases between. The CDR3 DNA reads as TGCAGTGCCTTCCGGTCAGGAGCCAACACTGAAGCTTTCTTT. Residues: CSAFRSGANTEAFF.

In its sample, this clonotype was seen a few times. The chain has TRBV14 and TRBJ2-5; the D is unclear. CDR1 is SGHDN and CDR2 is FVKESK in the germline V gene. The germline V and J ends were trimmed by 4 bases and 1 base, with 16 bases remaining between them. The CDR3 is made up of 16 amino acids. The chain's CDR3 is CASSPRVGRIQETQYF. CDR3 DNA sequence: TGTGCCAGCAGCCCTCGGGTAGGCAGAATCCAAGAGACCCAGTACTTC.

This clonotype has more than one count but fewer than ten. The chain has TRBV11-2 and TRBJ1-6; 7 bases align to TRBD1. J lost 7 bases, V lost 5 bases, and 11 bases had no gene match. This CDR3 is 16 amino acids long. Germline V gene data show CDR1 as SGHAT and CDR2 as FQNNGV. This CDR3 is CASSHVTRDRNSPLHF. The CDR3 bases are TGTGCCAGCAGCCACGTGACTCGGGACAGAAATTCACCCCTCCACTTT. The full variable domain, with the rest looked up from reference TRBV11-2 and TRBJ1-6, is EAGVAQSPRYKIIEKRQSVAFWCNPISGHATLYWYQQILGQGPKLLIQFQNNGVVDDSQLPKDRFSAERLKGVDSTLKIQPAKLEDSAVYLCASSHVTRDRNSPLHFGNGTRLTVT.